A single sample is the source of the 19 T cell receptor beta chains below, sequenced in a study of glioma-infiltrating T cells. Using RNA template, CDR3s of TCR alpha and beta were amplified with iRepertoire arm-PCR. MiXCR was run by TCRdb on the multiplex PCR reads, yielding one entry per CDR3 protein. The table records about 130,000 distinct CDR3 sequences, around 23% of them present only once. The sequenced sample was glioma tissue, nonneoplastic brain tissue, or PBMCs (not recorded which). Source of these receptors: a human donor with low-grade glioma or glioblastoma, undergoing nonglioma brain surgery, or in good health (not recorded which).

This clonotype was seen many times. The chain joins TRBV24-1 to TRBJ2-1, with 8 bases lining up with TRBD2. Germline-derived CDR1 and CDR2 are KGHDR and SFDVKD. V shed 5 bases, J shed 4 bases, and the junction held 9 bases outside the gene matches. This CDR3 has 16 residues. Here the CDR3 DNA reads TGTGCCACCAGTGCGGGAACTAGCGGAGGGTACAATGAGCAGTTCTTC. This encodes CATSAGTSGGYNEQFF.

This clonotype was counted a single time. A much more abundant neighbour one base away suggests this may be a read error. The chain joins TRBV6-1 to TRBJ2-5; no reliable D call. The germline V gene has CDR1 MNHNS and CDR2 SASEGT. This CDR3 comprises 13 residues. CDR3 protein: CASSKHSQETQYF. CDR3 DNA: TGCGCCAGCAGTAAGCACAGCCAAGAGACCCAGTACTTC.

In this sample, this clonotype turned up many times. CDR3 loop: CASSPDHSYNEQFF. In DNA form, the CDR3 reads TGTGCCAGCTCACCAGATCACTCCTACAATGAGCAGTTCTTC. The chain has TRBV18 and TRBJ2-1, with D unclear. From germline, CDR1 is KGHSH and CDR2 LQKENI. V was trimmed by 2 bases and J by 0 bases, leaving 5 bases between them. This CDR3 region has 14 residues.

The CDR3 nucleotides read TGCGCCAGCAGCTTGAGCGGGGTTGGCACAGATACGCAGTATTTT. Amino acid sequence: CASSLSGVGTDTQYF. The rearrangement joins TRBV5-1 to TRBJ2-3; 7 bases are shared with TRBD2. This CDR3 contains 15 residues. CDR1 SGHRS and CDR2 YFSETQ come from the germline V gene. The V gene end was trimmed by 1 base and the J gene end by 1 base; junction bases not matched to a gene: 3.

Note on this clonotype: The conserved final phenylalanine or tryptophan is absent from the CDR3, which likely points to a read error. DNA for the CDR3: TGTGCCAGCAGTTTATCGGAGCGGACAGGGGGCAGCTACACCTTA. Protein product: CASSLSERTGGSYTL. This chain links TRBV28 with TRBJ1-2; 11 bases are shared with TRBD1. The CDR3 is made up of 15 amino acids. Germline loops: CDR1 MDHEN, CDR2 SYDVKM. Trimming at V came to 1 base and at J to 9 bases, leaving 7 bases not matched to a gene.

The chain uses TRBV30 and TRBJ2-5, with unresolved D. V lost 2 bases to trimming and J lost 0 bases, with 4 bases between them. The germline CDR1 and CDR2 sequences are GTSNPN and SVGIG (reference sequence). This CDR3 comprises 12 residues. The CDR3 loop reads CAWSPNQETQYF. CDR3 sequence (DNA): TGTGCCTGGAGTCCTAACCAAGAGACCCAGTACTTC.

A note on this clonotype: A read error may be the cause here, since a much bigger clone is one base away. The rearrangement links TRBV2 to TRBJ2-1, with 8 bases lining up with TRBD1. The CDR3 length is 15 residues. CDR1 and CDR2 from the germline V gene are SNHLY and FYNNEI. The CDR3, as DNA: TGTGCCAGCGAGGACTTGGGACAGGCCTACGATGAGCAGTTCTTC. Its protein is CASEDLGQAYDEQFF.

In its sample, this clonotype was seen a few times. This chain links TRBV19 with TRBJ2-7; D is unclear. The CDR3 covers 13 residues. Between the trimmed V and J ends, which lost 3 bases and 2 bases, there was a span of 8 bases. Germline loops: CDR1 LNHDA, CDR2 SQIVND (reference sequence). The DNA for the CDR3 is TGTGCCAGTAGTATTATGCTCGCCTACGAGCAGTACTTC. The encoded protein is CASSIMLAYEQYF.

This sequence joins TRBV5-1 and TRBJ2-7; a weak D match, TRBD1 (6 bases). The V and J ends lost 2 bases and 5 bases respectively, with 11 bases between them. Germline CDR1 and CDR2: SGHRS and YFSETQ. CDR3 length equals 13 residues. CDR3 loop: CASSFQGPHEQYF. As DNA, the CDR3 is TGCGCCAGCAGCTTTCAGGGGCCCCACGAGCAGTACTTC.

This clonotype appeared once. A much larger clone lies a single base off, so this may be a read error. The gene calls are TRBV12-3 or TRBV12-4 and TRBJ2-1, with D unresolved. This CDR3 has 13 residues. The chain's CDR3 is CASNRASRDDQFF. As DNA, the CDR3 is TGTGCCAGCAACCGAGCCAGTAGGGATGATCAGTTCTTC.

This clonotype was recorded a few times. The chain has TRBV4-2 and TRBJ2-1, with 12 bases identical to TRBD2. V trimming: 0 bases; J trimming: 4 bases; junction bases outside the gene matches: 4. This CDR3 is built from 17 residues. The germline gives CDR1 LGHNA, CDR2 YNFKEQ. The CDR3, as DNA: TGTGCCAGCAGCCAAGAGCTAGCGGGAGGGCCTTACAATGAGCAGTTCTTC. It specifies CASSQELAGGPYNEQFF.

A note on this clonotype: Since a much larger clone is just one base distant, this may be a read error. The chain carries TRBV4-1 and TRBJ1-2, with TRBD1 as a possible D gene (6 bases). Germline V gene lookup returns CDR1 MGHRA and CDR2 YSYEKL. There are 13 residues in the CDR3. CDR3 amino acids: CASRQEGDYGYTF. The CDR3 bases are TGCGCCAGCAGGCAAGAGGGGGACTATGGCTACACCTTC.

This clonotype has more than one count but fewer than ten. The chain employs TRBV4-1 and TRBJ2-1, with 8 bases matching TRBD2. Trimming removed 2 bases from V and 5 bases from J; junction bases left unmatched: 11. This CDR3 is built from 17 residues. The germline gives CDR1 MGHRA, CDR2 YSYEKL. The CDR3 here is CASSQPRLASLHNEQFF. The CDR3 coding sequence is TGCGCCAGCAGCCAACCCAGACTAGCGTCGTTACACAATGAGCAGTTCTTC.

CDR3 residues: CSASTAGGVGSYVYEQYF. In DNA form, the CDR3 reads TGCAGTGCTAGTACAGCGGGAGGAGTGGGGTCTTACGTCTACGAGCAGTACTTC. The chain links TRBV20-1 to TRBJ2-7, with 9 positions matching TRBD2. V gave up 3 bases and J gave up 3 bases; unmatched junction bases: 18. The CDR3 is made up of 18 amino acids. Germline loops: CDR1 DFQATT, CDR2 SNEGSKA (reference sequence).

Comment on this clonotype: With a much larger clone just one base away, this may be a read error. The CDR3 nucleotides are TGTGCCAGCAGCCTCTCGTCTGGGGGAGGAGAGACCCAGTACTTC. Translation gives CASSLSSGGGETQYF. The chain joins TRBV7-3 to TRBJ2-5; tentatively, D is TRBD2 (6 bases). There are 15 residues in the CDR3. V lost 5 bases and J 4 bases, leaving 17 bases between the germline ends. Germline-derived CDR1 and CDR2 are SGHTA and FQGTGA.

Points on this clonotype: A much larger clone differs by one base, so this may be a read error. The V and J genes are TRBV12-3 or TRBV12-4 and TRBJ2-3, with D possibly called TRBD1 or TRBD2 (7 bases each). This CDR3 region has 17 residues. The CDR3 nucleotides are TGTGCCGGCAGTTTAGCGCAGGGGGGGCTTATCGCAGATACGCAGTATTTT. Translated: CAGSLAQGGLIADTQYF.

This clonotype was seen at least ten times. The chain joins TRBV20-1 to TRBJ2-1; TRBD2 is a possible D gene (5 bases). The CDR3 runs 14 residues. Germline CDR1 DFQATT, CDR2 SNEGSKA (reference sequence). V lost 6 bases to trimming and J lost 0 bases, with 12 bases between them. The CDR3 here is CSAKRRSSYNEQFF. DNA of the CDR3: TGCAGTGCCAAACGGAGGAGCTCCTACAATGAGCAGTTCTTC.

This clonotype was counted at least ten times. This rearrangement joins TRBV19 to TRBJ2-1; 10 nucleotides agree with TRBD2. The trim removed 4 bases at V and 4 bases at J, leaving 4 bases unmatched. The CDR3 covers 15 residues. Germline values: CDR1 LNHDA, CDR2 SQIVND (reference sequence). The CDR3, as DNA: TGTGCCAGTAGTAGTACTAGCGGGACTTACAATGAGCAGTTCTTC. This translates into CASSSTSGTYNEQFF.

This clonotype was seen ten or more times. The chain couples TRBV28 to TRBJ2-7, with 10 nucleotides matching TRBD1. This CDR3 comprises 15 residues. The junction had 11 bases not matched to a gene; V was cut back by 5 bases and J by 7 bases. CDR1 MDHEN and CDR2 SYDVKM come from the germline V gene. The DNA for the CDR3 is TGTGCCAGCAGTAGACAGGGGACAGGGGAACAGGAGCAGTACTTC. It yields the protein CASSRQGTGEQEQYF.